This passage covers 17 T cell receptor beta chains from one sample sequenced in a study of radiotherapy plus CTLA-4 blockade in lung cancer. Generated by immunoSEQ multiplex PCR, the TCRdb table keeps only in-frame clones and is missing some. Of around 40,000 clones listed, more than 65% were seen once; the top ten hold 9.8%. Material: peripheral blood, obtained from a patient treated with radiotherapy plus ipilimumab. The source is a human donor with non-small cell lung cancer who had stable disease on radiotherapy plus ipilimumab.

This rearrangement joins TRBV4-2 to TRBJ1-4; 8 nucleotides align to TRBD1. Per the germline V gene, CDR1 is LGHNA and CDR2 is YNFKEQ. Trimming cost V 0 bases and J 5 bases; bases outside gene matches: 5. The CDR3 consists of 16 residues. CDR3 in amino acids: CASSQDGGTGNEKLFF. DNA for the CDR3: TGTGCCAGCAGCCAAGATGGGGGGACAGGCAATGAAAAACTGTTTTTT.

The V gene is TRBV6-4, the J gene TRBJ2-3; TRBD1 aligns across 10 bases. Germline V gene data show CDR1 as MRHNA and CDR2 as SNTAGT. V shed 5 bases, J shed 3 bases, and the junction held 5 bases outside the gene matches. There are 15 residues in the CDR3. CDR3 coding DNA: TGTGCCAGCAGTATAGGACAGGGGGTAACAGATACGCAGTATTTT. This encodes CASSIGQGVTDTQYF.

The chain uses TRBV4-1 and TRBJ1-4; D is unclear. The CDR3 spans 15 residues. Deletions cut 2 bases from V and 3 bases from J, with 10 bases between. CDR1 is MGHRA, CDR2 YSYEKL, per germline. The CDR3 region has the DNA TGCGCCAGCAGCCAATGGGCGGGTGCTAATGAAAAACTGTTTTTT. Its translation: CASSQWAGANEKLFF.

This clone is labeled as medium-sized. This sequence joins TRBV28 and TRBJ1-5, with 8 bases aligning to TRBD1. Trimming cost V 7 bases and J 7 bases; bases outside gene matches: 6. Germline CDR1 is MDHEN and CDR2 is SYDVKM. This CDR3 contains 13 residues. CDR3 in amino acids: CASIPGQDQPQHF. The CDR3 DNA reads TGTGCCAGCATCCCGGGACAGGACCAGCCCCAGCATTTT.

This clone appeared a single time. The chain links TRBV2 to TRBJ2-1; D perhaps matches TRBD1 (6 bases). Trimming shortened V by 8 bases and J by 6 bases, and 14 bases separated the two germline ends. Germline values: CDR1 SNHLY, CDR2 FYNNEI. The CDR3 runs to 13 residues. Written as DNA, the CDR3 is TGTGCCAGCGCCGGGAAAGGGGGCAATGAGCAGTTCTTC. Amino acids: CASAGKGGNEQFF.

DNA for the CDR3: TGCGCCAGCAGCCAAGGATGGGGGGAAAACTATGGCTACACCTTC. Translating gives CASSQGWGENYGYTF. The chain joins TRBV4-1 to TRBJ1-2; possible D gene TRBD1, 5 bases. Germline V gene data show CDR1 as MGHRA and CDR2 as YSYEKL. The V and J ends lost 1 base and 2 bases respectively, with 11 bases between them. The CDR3 is 15 amino acids.

This chain connects TRBV7-9 to TRBJ2-7, with D possibly being TRBD2 (5 bases). Germline V gene data show CDR1 as SEHNR and CDR2 as FQNEAQ (reference sequence). Trimming cost V 1 base and J 10 bases, with 8 bases left between them. The CDR3 runs 11 residues. The CDR3 DNA reads as TGTGCCAGCAGCTTAGTCGGGAAACAGTACTTC. This codes for CASSLVGKQYF.

The chain is built from TRBV27 and TRBJ1-5; D is unclear. The CDR3 length is 13 residues. V shed 6 bases and J shed 4 bases, with 10 bases lying between them. Germline values: CDR1 MNHEY, CDR2 SMNVEV (reference sequence). The CDR3 DNA sequence: TGTGCCAGCAGCCGAGAGCTTAATCAGCCCCAGCATTTT. It specifies CASSRELNQPQHF.

CDR3 sequence (DNA): TGTGCCAGCAGCTTGGACAGGGATGGGAACGGACAGTTCTTC. This codes for CASSLDRDGNGQFF. V gene TRBV7-3 combines with J gene TRBJ2-1, with 8 bases lining up with TRBD1. V lost 3 bases to trimming and J lost 13 bases; unmatched junction nucleotides: 11. CDR1 is SGHTA, CDR2 FQGTGA, per germline. CDR3 size: 14 residues.

The chain is built from TRBV6-1 and TRBJ2-1; D may be TRBD2 (5 bases). Germline V gives CDR1 MNHNS, CDR2 SASEGT. V lost 1 base, J lost 9 bases, and 13 bases lay in between. The CDR3 runs to 14 residues. Here the CDR3 reads CASSEGLKRTEQFF. CDR3 coding DNA: TGTGCCAGCAGTGAAGGGCTAAAGCGGACTGAGCAGTTCTTC.

This sequence joins TRBV6-4 and TRBJ1-1; D is possibly TRBD1 (5 bases). Germline values: CDR1 MRHNA, CDR2 SNTAGT. V was pared by 2 bases and J by 1 base, with 20 bases between. The CDR3 length is 18 residues. CDR3 in amino acids: CASSDGAPRGSWNTEAFF. The DNA for the CDR3 is TGTGCCAGCAGTGACGGGGCGCCTAGGGGCAGCTGGAACACTGAAGCTTTCTTT.

The CDR3 nucleotides are TGCAGCGTTACTTCCGGACAGGGGGGAAACACCATATATTTT. Translating it yields CSVTSGQGGNTIYF. This chain connects TRBV29-1 to TRBJ1-3; 9 bases align to TRBD1. Germline CDR1 and CDR2: SQVTM and ANQGSEA. CDR3 length: 14 amino acids. The junction had 6 bases not matched to a gene; V was cut back by 5 bases and J by 4 bases.

This chain's CDR3 is CASSLGGGEIYEQYF. The CDR3 region has the DNA TGTGCCAGCAGCTTGGGTGGGGGGGAGATTTACGAGCAGTACTTC. The V and J genes are TRBV5-4 and TRBJ2-7; the match to TRBD2 covers 7 bases. Germline CDR1 and CDR2: SGHNT and YYREEE (reference sequence). The ends lost 0 bases at V and 4 bases at J; junction bases unmatched: 7. CDR3 length: 15 amino acids.

The sample holds a few counts of this clone. The V gene is TRBV7-9, the J gene TRBJ2-5; 9 nucleotides agree with TRBD2. The V gene's germline CDR1 is SEHNR and CDR2 FQNEAQ (reference sequence). J was trimmed by 4 bases and V by 0 bases; bases with no gene match: 3. CDR3 size: 15 residues. CDR3 sequence: CASSLALAGIETQYF. DNA for the CDR3: TGTGCCAGCAGCTTAGCGCTAGCGGGGATAGAGACCCAGTACTTC. The variable domain in full, with the rest retrieved from reference TRBV7-9 and TRBJ2-5, is DTGVSQNPRHKITKRGQNVTFRCDPISEHNRLYWYRQTLGQGPEFLTYFQNEAQLEKSRLLSDRFSAERPKGSFSTLEIQRTEQGDSAMYLCASSLALAGIETQYFGPGTRLLVL.

J is TRBJ1-2 and V is TRBV7-2, with 7 bases aligning to TRBD1. The germline CDR1 and CDR2 sequences are SGHTA and FQGNSA. Trimming removed 5 bases from V and 4 bases from J; junction bases left unmatched: 7. The length of the CDR3 is 14 residues. The CDR3 nucleotides read TGTGCCAGCAGCCCACAAGGGGGCCTCTATGGCTACACCTTC. Translation gives CASSPQGGLYGYTF.

The rearrangement joins TRBV11-3 to TRBJ2-5, with D tentatively TRBD1 (6 bases). V was shortened by 3 bases and J by 5 bases, with 16 bases between the two germline ends. CDR1 is SGHNT, CDR2 YENEEA, per germline. The CDR3 loop spans 15 amino acids. CDR3: CASSFFQGRGETQYF. The CDR3 DNA reads as TGTGCCAGCAGCTTCTTTCAGGGGCGAGGGGAGACCCAGTACTTC. Complete variable domain (other parts from reference TRBV11-3 and TRBJ2-5): EAGVVQSPRYKIIEKKQPVAFWCNPISGHNTLYWYLQNLGQGPELLIRYENEEAVDDSQLPKDRFSAERLKGVDSTLKIQPAELGDSAVYLCASSFFQGRGETQYFGPGTRLLVL.

This clone was counted a single time. V usage is TRBV19 and J usage is TRBJ2-5, with D possibly being TRBD1 (6 bases). Germline V CDR1 and CDR2: LNHDA, SQIVND (reference sequence). The V gene lost 9 bases and the J gene lost 5 bases, with 16 bases spanning the gap. CDR3 length: 13 amino acids. In nucleotides, the CDR3 is TGTGCCAGCGGGAATTTGGGGGCGGAGACCCAGTACTTC. It encodes CASGNLGAETQYF.